These 19 T cell receptor beta chains originate from one sample sequenced in a study of response to subunit inactivated influenza vaccine. One entry per CDR3 protein, called by TCRdb with MiXCR from the RT-PCR reads. The table includes about 780,000 distinct CDR3 sequences, approximately 18% detected once. Specimen: PBMCs from blood, collected about 5 days after vaccination. These receptors were taken from a man aged 45-65 years who received an inactivated influenza vaccine.

This clonotype was seen at least ten times. This sequence joins TRBV15 and TRBJ2-2, with D perhaps TRBD2 (5 bases). The germline gives CDR1 LNHNV, CDR2 YYDKDF (reference sequence). CDR3 length: 13 amino acids. The V end lost 4 bases, the J end lost 5 bases, and 8 bases lay between the germline ends. The CDR3 DNA follows: TGTGCCACCAGCAACCGGGATACCGGGGAGCTGTTTTTT. Translating it yields CATSNRDTGELFF.

V is TRBV20-1 and J is TRBJ2-7, with 9 nucleotides matching TRBD1. The CDR3 covers 14 residues. Germline V CDR1 and CDR2: DFQATT, SNEGSKA (reference sequence). V was pared by 6 bases and J by 3 bases, with 9 bases of the junction left unmatched. The CDR3 region has the DNA TGCAGTGCCGTGATCGGGACAGGGCTCTACGAGCAGTACTTC. Protein product: CSAVIGTGLYEQYF.

The J gene is TRBJ1-2, the V gene TRBV12-3 or TRBV12-4, with 7 bases fitting TRBD1. The CDR3 is 14 amino acids. V lost 2 bases and J lost 5; bases outside the gene matches: 5. CDR3 nucleotides: TGTGCCAGCAGTTTAACACAGGGGAAGTATGGCTACACCTTC. Translated, it gives CASSLTQGKYGYTF.

This clonotype was detected only a few times. V is TRBV4-1 and J is TRBJ2-6, with D unresolved. V lost 4 bases, J lost 3 bases, and 10 bases lay in between. There are 15 residues in the CDR3. Per germline, CDR1 MGHRA and CDR2 YSYEKL. CDR3 in DNA: TGCGCCAGCAGCCTAAGGGTAGGTGGGGCCAACGTCCTGACTTTC. As protein: CASSLRVGGANVLTF.

The sample holds a few counts of this clonotype. V is TRBV28 and J is TRBJ2-2; D uncertain. The CDR3 has 14 residues. The germline CDR1 and CDR2 sequences are MDHEN and SYDVKM. The V end was cut by 2 bases, the J end by 7 bases, with 11 bases between. This CDR3 is CASSLGLGDGELFF. CDR3 DNA sequence: TGTGCCAGCAGTTTAGGGCTTGGAGACGGGGAGCTGTTTTTT. Supplemented by reference TRBV28 and TRBJ2-2, the full variable domain reads DVKVTQSSRYLVKRTGEKVFLECVQDMDHENMFWYRQDPGLGLRLIYFSYDVKMKEKGDIPEGYSVSREKKERFSLILESASTNQTSMYLCASSLGLGDGELFFGEGSRLTVL.

Remarks on this clonotype: A read error may be the cause here, since a much bigger clone is one base away. V usage is TRBV20-1 and J usage is TRBJ2-7; D remains ambiguous. Germline CDR1 reads DFQATT; CDR2 reads SNEGSKA (reference sequence). The CDR3 sequence is 10 residues long. CDR3 sequence: CSAERYEHYF. DNA for the CDR3: TGCAGTGCTGAACGCTACGAGCATTACTTC.

The chain joins TRBV20-1 to TRBJ2-1, with 8 nucleotides matching TRBD2. Germline V gene data show CDR1 as DFQATT and CDR2 as SNEGSKA (reference sequence). V lost 5 bases to trimming and J lost 4 bases; unmatched junction nucleotides: 7. The CDR3 contains 14 residues. CDR3 residues: CSAPPGLGYNEQFF. CDR3 DNA: TGCAGTGCTCCCCCGGGACTAGGTTACAATGAGCAGTTCTTC.

The rearrangement links TRBV12-3 or TRBV12-4 to TRBJ2-3, with D possibly matching TRBD2 (6 bases). V lost 5 bases to trimming and J lost 6 bases, with 15 bases between them. This CDR3 region has 14 residues. The CDR3 is CASSPGVPVDTQYF. CDR3 DNA: TGTGCCAGCAGTCCGGGGGTCCCGGTGGATACGCAGTATTTT.

This clonotype showed up just once. As DNA, the CDR3 is TGTGCCAGCACAGGGACAGAAGAGACCCAGTACTTC. This gives the protein CASTGTEETQYF. The chain couples TRBV7-6 to TRBJ2-5, with TRBD1 matching over 7 bases. Germline V gene sequence: CDR1 SGHVS, CDR2 FNYEAQ. V was clipped by 7 bases and J by 3 bases; unmatched bases: 2. This CDR3 is 12 amino acids long. Together with reference TRBV7-6 and TRBJ2-5, the CDR3 gives the full variable domain: GAGVSQSPRYKVTKRGQDVALRCDPISGHVSLYWYRQALGQGPEFLTYFNYEAQQDKSGLPNDRFSAERPEGSISTLTIQRTEQRDSAMYRCASTGTEETQYFGPGTRLLVL.

Regarding this clonotype: Relative to the germline gene, one junction end is altered; a read error may explain this. This chain uses TRBV12-3 or TRBV12-4 with TRBJ1-5, with TRBD1 matching 7 bases. The CDR3 has 14 residues. The CDR3 loop is CASSGTASNQPQPF. Written as DNA, the CDR3 is TGTGCCAGCAGTGGGACAGCTAGCAATCAGCCCCAGCCTTTT.

This chain links TRBV4-3 with TRBJ2-3, with TRBD1 as a possible D gene (5 bases). Trimming cost V 5 bases and J 0 bases, with 9 bases left between them. Germline lookup yields CDR1 LGHNA and CDR2 YSLEER. The CDR3 totals 14 residues. DNA of the CDR3: TGCGCCAGCAGCAAACAGGATAGCACAGATACGCAGTATTTT. It specifies CASSKQDSTDTQYF.

This clonotype was seen only a few times. The genes are TRBV29-1 and TRBJ1-2; 7 bases agree with TRBD1. There are 15 residues in the CDR3. Germline V gene lookup returns CDR1 SQVTM and CDR2 ANQGSEA. The V segment lost 3 bases and the J segment 0 bases; nucleotides outside the gene matches: 7. The CDR3 loop is CSVERGQRANYGYTF. Written as DNA, the CDR3 is TGCAGCGTTGAGCGGGGACAGCGAGCTAACTATGGCTACACCTTC.

The V gene is TRBV2, the J gene TRBJ2-5; 10 bases match TRBD2. CDR1 and CDR2 (germline): SNHLY, FYNNEI. This CDR3 has 15 residues. Germline trimming cut 6 bases from V and 4 bases from J; bases unmatched to any gene: 8. Here the CDR3 DNA reads TGTGCCAGCAGCAGCGGGAGGGGTACCGGAGAGACCCAGTACTTC. This sequence encodes CASSSGRGTGETQYF.

This clonotype was seen a few times. This chain connects TRBV20-1 to TRBJ1-5; TRBD1 matches 8 bases. The CDR3 runs to 15 residues. The junction had 6 bases not matched to a gene; V was cut back by 2 bases and J by 3 bases. Germline CDR1 reads DFQATT; CDR2 reads SNEGSKA (reference sequence). CDR3 sequence reads: CSARLPGQANQPQHF. As DNA, the CDR3 is TGCAGTGCTAGACTCCCGGGACAGGCCAATCAGCCCCAGCATTTT.

This CDR3 is CASSYWGASTDTQYF. The CDR3 DNA follows: TGTGCCAGCAGTTATTGGGGAGCGAGCACAGATACGCAGTATTTT. The chain combines TRBV6-5 with TRBJ2-3, with a tentative D call TRBD2 (5 bases). CDR3 size: 15 residues. Germline V gene data show CDR1 as MNHEY and CDR2 as SVGAGI. V gave up 3 bases and J gave up 0 bases, with 10 bases separating them.

This clonotype was counted only a few times. J is TRBJ2-7 and V is TRBV20-1, with D possibly TRBD1 on 6 matching bases. CDR1 is DFQATT, CDR2 SNEGSKA, per germline (reference sequence). With 6 bases removed from V and 3 bases from J, the gap between germline ends came to 12 bases. The CDR3 spans 12 residues. CDR3 nucleotide sequence: TGCAGTGCAAGGAGAGGGGGCTACGAGCAGTACTTC. Translation: CSARRGGYEQYF.

This chain connects TRBV5-5 to TRBJ2-7, with D unresolved. The CDR3 extends over 15 amino acids. Trimming removed 3 bases at V and 0 bases at J, with 13 bases between. Germline lookup yields CDR1 SGHKS and CDR2 YYEKEE (reference sequence). CDR3 bases: TGTGCCAGCAGCTCGAATCCAAGGAGCTCCTACGAGCAGTACTTC. This translates into CASSSNPRSSYEQYF.

The genes are TRBV19 and TRBJ1-1, with D possibly matching TRBD1 (5 bases). The CDR3 is 12 residues long. V lost 10 bases and J lost 4, with 13 bases in between. CDR1 is LNHDA and CDR2 is SQIVND in the germline V gene (reference sequence). The CDR3 loop is CATGGRGTEAFF. The CDR3 bases are TGTGCCACCGGCGGGAGGGGCACTGAAGCTTTCTTT.

A few counts support this clonotype. The J gene is TRBJ2-3, the V gene TRBV20-1, with TRBD2 identical over 7 bases. Germline trimming cut 0 bases from V and 2 bases from J; bases unmatched to any gene: 14. Germline CDR1 and CDR2: DFQATT and SNEGSKA (reference sequence). This CDR3 is 18 amino acids long. The CDR3 reads CSARDRTERGFHTDTQYF. The CDR3 bases are TGCAGTGCTAGAGATCGTACAGAGCGGGGTTTCCACACAGATACGCAGTATTTT.